The entry below gives a single T cell receptor beta chain sequence along with its context. This clone appeared once. Which antigen it targets is not known. It has no much larger one-base neighbor in the sample; base qualities were not kept. This entry comes from a study of cytomegalovirus exposure and HLA in healthy donors (dated by TCRdb to about 2017). With regard to the full study: According to an earlier analysis of a few hundred of the donors, about 179 million T cells yielded 117 million unique TCR beta sequences and less than 300 Gb of sequence data. The study used immunosequencing to profile the T cell repertoires of some 600 subjects and linked those repertoires to cytomegalovirus serostatus. A later genetic analysis took genome-wide SNP genotypes for about three fifths of the 666 donors and used that subset as a discovery cohort. An early release that covered several hundred HLA-typed donors contained approximately 300 gigabases of sequencing data and 65 million to 100 million unique TCR sequences. Donor age, sex, ethnicity and CMV serostatus were collected together with the repertoire data. To predict cytomegalovirus infection status, the study brought together high-throughput TCR immunosequencing, statistical association of individual TCRs with disease status, and machine learning. Four to six DR-DQ haplotypes were handled as single units for association and clustering, since linkage in the cohort was strong. Class I and class II HLA loci were covered by the typing at four-digit resolution. A later analysis re-examined previously published TCR beta repertoires from more than 600 donors and added high-resolution HLA genotyping to investigate patterns of TCR occurrence. All discovery cohort repertoires had been generated on a single sequencing platform. To decide whether each TCR beta V gene segment behaved as functional or pseudogenic, an earlier analysis of approximately 620 of the donors relied on high-throughput TCR beta sequencing. In addition to the first cohort of 650 to 750 subjects, a separate validation cohort of 120 different subjects was used. The genetic ancestry cluster associated with self-reported Caucasian donors included about four fifths of the approximately 410 genotyped donors. The number of donors typed differed by locus, with 629-630 for A, B, C, DRB1 and DQB1, 522 for DQA1, 606 for DPA1, and some 470 for DPB1. Among a few hundred genotyped donors of the cohort, an average of about 240,000 unique TCR beta nucleotide sequences were sequenced per donor, roughly 18% of them non-productive. The study aimed to test whether cataloging public T cell receptors could reveal signatures of past pathogen exposure. Rather than using new phenotypic data, the later analysis identified candidate immune exposures from TCR beta sequences and from how often those sequences occurred across donors. Results and caveats for the whole study, not just this receptor: In a later analysis, some 18,000 TCR beta sequences were associated with specific HLA alleles at a false discovery rate of 0.05. Most CMV-associated TCR beta chains appeared to be HLA-restricted in a later analysis, and the HLA associations seemed to be driven largely by CMV exposure. Sequencing depth was assumed to be roughly uniform across donors in the presence/absence analyses, though that assumption may not hold. Linkage disequilibrium might explain the correlated functional status among segregating V segments, but an unknown experimental factor could not be excluded. The only immune exposure information available for the cohort was CMV serostatus. Compared with the approximately 670-donor mean, donors in an Asian-associated ancestry cluster had fewer N-insertions in productive TCRs, according to a later genetic analysis. In a later analysis, HLA-associated TCR beta chains showed more clonal expansion and lower generation probabilities than non-associated chains that were equally common. The authors suggested that the approach could potentially be extended to other disease states and immunological phenotypes. In a later analysis, TCR association rates were found to vary across HLA loci, with the most associated TCRs seen for DRB1 alleles and the fewest for HLA-C alleles. Three of the identified cytomegalovirus-associated TCR beta chains were confirmed in vitro to be specific for cytomegalovirus antigens. A later analysis reported that several top co-occurrence clusters appeared linked to parvovirus B19, influenza, CMV and Epstein-Barr virus. The classifier was reported to diagnose cytomegalovirus status with high specificity and sensitivity in both the original and validation cohorts. HLA typing was unavailable for some donors at each locus, so association tests used only the typed subset. When HLA alleles, especially DR and DQ, strongly co-occurred, TCR associations were difficult to assign to individual alleles. A later genetic analysis associated a missense DCLRE1C variant with V-gene and J-gene trimming of TCR beta chains, and an independent cohort replicated the association. In an earlier analysis of approximately 590 of the donors, most TCR beta V segments appeared in productive rearrangements about 87% or about 30% of the time, broadly matching IMGT annotations. In this cohort, only TCR beta chains were sequenced, and detectable features were limited by the absence of alpha or paired-chain data. Most TCR sequences were observed very rarely across donors, whereas some public TCRs were present in many individuals. A further reported finding was that TCR beta sequences accurately predicted the HLA-A and HLA-B alleles for most subjects in the first cohort. The earlier analysis of almost 600 of the donors excluded 15 to 20 rarely observed V segments, including chromosome 9 orphons, because counts were too low. In the study, approximately 150 TCR beta chains were listed as associated with cytomegalovirus. A cluster of highly shared sequence variants was judged likely to be a technical artifact of the sequencing pipeline.

The library was generated by the immunoSEQ multiplex PCR assay. For the multiplex PCR, a mixture combining 60 forward primers for TCR Vbeta segments and 13 reverse primers for TCR Jbeta segments was used. The CDR3 region of rearranged TCR beta genes was amplified from genomic DNA by a multiplex PCR assay. The amplified TCR beta libraries were sequenced on the Illumina HiSeq System as 87-base-pair reads. Per the authors' processing: A later analysis tallied 75 million to 85 million unique TCR beta chains across the 650 to 750 repertoires, and some 12 million of those chains were shared by two or more donors. Raw reads were error-corrected and collapsed into unique sequences by a nearest-neighbor algorithm in which closely related sequences were merged to remove PCR and sequencing errors. V, D and J gene segments were assigned by aligning CDR3 sequences to IMGT reference sequences. For a sequence to be retained, at least a six-nucleotide match to both a V gene segment and a J gene segment was required. A rearrangement was called productive if the CDR3 had no stop codons and remained in frame with V and J, and every other rearrangement was called non-productive. Following IMGT convention, CDR3 was defined as the stretch from the second conserved V-encoded cysteine up to the conserved J-encoded phenylalanine. The earlier analysis of about 570 of the donors excluded any sequence lacking an unambiguous match to a single V gene segment. An earlier analysis of 587 of the donors called V segments functional above 56.7% productive rearrangements and segregating when the between-donor standard deviation exceeded 5%. To diagnose cytomegalovirus status from the catalog of TCR beta chain sequences, a statistical classification framework was built. In a later analysis, V and J genes were assigned by comparing TCR nucleotide sequences against IMGT/GENE-DB human TR gene sequences. A later analysis assigned CDR3 sequences and most-parsimonious VDJ recombination scenarios with the TCRdist pipeline. In a later analysis, each TCR beta chain was defined by its CDR3 amino acid sequence together with its V-gene family, and reads lacking a unique V-gene family were excluded. To address suspected cross-contamination and a sequencing artifact, a later analysis removed several hundred highly shared, low-generation-probability nucleotide sequences. A later analysis calculated a clonal expansion index for each public chain from normalized within-repertoire ranks of inferred template counts. In a later analysis, generation probabilities were computed with a VDJ recombination model fitted to out-of-frame rearrangements, and the resulting probabilities were checked against IGoR. A later analysis scored TCR-TCR, TCR-HLA and TCR-CMV co-occurrence with hypergeometric tests, applying a repertoire-size bias correction to TCR pairs. A later analysis estimated false discovery rates by permuting HLA or CMV assignments 20 times. In a later analysis, co-occurring TCRs were grouped using DBSCAN, and TCRdist sequence similarity was added for clustering within HLA-allele-positive subsets. Co-occurrence clustering excluded repertoires with fewer than 30,000 or more than 120,000 public chains, plus five with anomalous nucleotide sharing. Entries here come from immuneACCESS through TCRdb and include only in-frame sequences with V and J called. Some clones fail to appear in such tables; in the studies checked, an unresolved V gene covers under half of the shortfall, and the cause of the remainder is unknown. V and J calls and clone size are copied from that table; D and trimming were computed from the DNA. This sample comprises about 160,000 clones, around 76% of them detected only once. The ten most abundant clones make up roughly 2% of the sample.

The cohort comprised under 700 healthy bone marrow donors. All cohort members were sampled while nominally healthy, although unrecorded immune exposures were likely present. The donor was CMV seronegative and belonged to the group of 320 or so seronegative cohort members. Each donor provided a peripheral blood sample, and peripheral blood mononuclear cells were used for TCR beta sequencing. The Qiagen DNeasy Blood Extraction Kit was used to extract genomic DNA from the blood cell samples. The TCR originated in a female donor in good health and CMV-seronegative. Sequenced material: PBMCs.

In nucleotide form, the sequence is TGTGCCAGAAGCTTGACTAGCGGGAGGGCAGATACGCAGTATTTT. The translation is CARSLTSGRADTQYF. This chain joins TRBV5-3 to TRBJ2-3; 13 bases in the junction line up with TRBD2. TRBV5-3 is an open reading frame, and its role is uncertain. V lost 1 base and J lost 4 bases, and the count of bases not matched to a germline gene is 0. Measured from the cysteine to the phenylalanine, the CDR3 is 15 residues long. The read is trimmed to its CDR3 DNA, 45 bases read in frame from base 1.